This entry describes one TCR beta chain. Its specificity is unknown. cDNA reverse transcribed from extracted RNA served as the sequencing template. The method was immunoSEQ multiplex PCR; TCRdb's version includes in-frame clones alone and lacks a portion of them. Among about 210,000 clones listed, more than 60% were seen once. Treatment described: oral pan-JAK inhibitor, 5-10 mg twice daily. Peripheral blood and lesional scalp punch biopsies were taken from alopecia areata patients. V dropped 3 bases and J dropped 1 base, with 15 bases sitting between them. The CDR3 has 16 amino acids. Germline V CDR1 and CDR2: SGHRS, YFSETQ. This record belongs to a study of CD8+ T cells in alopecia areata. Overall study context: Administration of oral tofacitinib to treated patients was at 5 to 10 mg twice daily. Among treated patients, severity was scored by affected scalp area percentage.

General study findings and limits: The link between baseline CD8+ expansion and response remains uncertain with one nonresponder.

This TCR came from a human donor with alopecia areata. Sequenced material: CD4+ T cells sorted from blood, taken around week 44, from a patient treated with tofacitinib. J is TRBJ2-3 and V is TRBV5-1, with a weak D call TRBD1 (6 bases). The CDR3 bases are TGCGCCAGCAGCTCACAGGGAGCGTTACGCACAGATACGCAGTATTTT. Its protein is CASSSQGALRTDTQYF.